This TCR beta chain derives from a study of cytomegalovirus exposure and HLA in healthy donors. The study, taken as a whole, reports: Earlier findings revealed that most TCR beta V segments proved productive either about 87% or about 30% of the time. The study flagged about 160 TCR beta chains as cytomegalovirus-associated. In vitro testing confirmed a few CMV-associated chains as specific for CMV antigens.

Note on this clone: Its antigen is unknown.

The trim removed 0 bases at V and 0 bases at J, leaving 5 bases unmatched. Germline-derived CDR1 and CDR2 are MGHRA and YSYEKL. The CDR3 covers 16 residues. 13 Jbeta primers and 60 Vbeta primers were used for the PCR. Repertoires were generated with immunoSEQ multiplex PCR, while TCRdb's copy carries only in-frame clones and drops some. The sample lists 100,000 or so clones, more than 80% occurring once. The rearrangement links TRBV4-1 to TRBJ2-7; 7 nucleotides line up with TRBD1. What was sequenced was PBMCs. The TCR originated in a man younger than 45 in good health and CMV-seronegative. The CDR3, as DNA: TGCGCCAGCAGCCAAGACGGACAGGCCGGCTCCTACGAGCAGTACTTC. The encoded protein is CASSQDGQAGSYEQYF.